A selection of T cell receptor beta chains follows, all from one sample in a study of cytomegalovirus exposure and HLA in healthy donors. The method was immunoSEQ multiplex PCR; TCRdb's version includes in-frame clones alone and lacks a portion of them. The sample has approximately 190,000 clones, roughly nine tenths seen once. Material for sequencing was PBMCs. These receptors originate from a boy younger than 10 in good health and CMV-seronegative. Each CDR3 is given with its conserved first and last residue. The D gene is left open where the match is weak. Some rows mark clone size as missing; the rest say once, few, many or name a class of expanded clone.

TRBV19,once,TRBJ1-3,-,TGTGCCAGCCACAGGGCCGACTCTGGAAACACCATATATTTT,CASHRADSGNTIYF
TRBV2,-,TRBJ2-2,-,TGTGCCAGCACAGGGGATGCAGGACCCGGGGAGCTGTTTTTT,CASTGDAGPGELFF
TRBV2,-,TRBJ2-5,-,TGTGCCAGCAGTGAGAACTCGGAGACCCAGTACTTC,CASSENSETQYF
TRBV12-5,-,TRBJ2-2,TRBD2,TGTGCTAGTGGTTTGGTATCGGGTCGACTAGCGGGAGTCCCCGGGGAGCTGTTTTTT,CASGLVSGRLAGVPGELFF
TRBV5-1,-,TRBJ2-5,-,TGCGCCAGCCGTCAGGGCCCCACAGAGACCCAGTACTTC,CASRQGPTETQYF
TRBV30,-,TRBJ1-3,TRBD1,TGTGCCTGGAGTGACAGGGGGCGATCTGGAAACACCATATATTTT,CAWSDRGRSGNTIYF
TRBV4-2,-,TRBJ2-7,-,TGTGCCAGCAGCCAAGAGGGGGCCGGCGGCGAGCAGTACTTC,CASSQEGAGGEQYF
TRBV30,-,TRBJ1-5,-,TGTGCCTGGAGGCCATACCGAGGCAATCAGCCCCAGCATTTT,CAWRPYRGNQPQHF
TRBV18,-,TRBJ2-1,TRBD2,TGTGCCAGCTCACCACTACCGACTAGCGGGTATCCGACTAATGAGGGGTTCTTC,CASSPLPTSGYPTNEGFF
TRBV10-3,few,TRBJ1-1,-,TGTGCCATCTCCAGGGCGGCTGAAGCTTTCTTT,CAISRAAEAFF
TRBV5-1,-,TRBJ1-2,-,TGCGCCAGCAACTTTGACAGCAATGGCTACACCTTC,CASNFDSNGYTF
TRBV7-9,-,TRBJ1-1,TRBD1,TGTGCCAGCAGCTTAGGGGACAGGGGAAGAGCTTTCTTT,CASSLGDRGRAFF
TRBV7-6,-,TRBJ2-3,-,TGTGCCAGCAGCTTAGGCGTTCAGGGCGGCACAGATACGCAGTATTTT,CASSLGVQGGTDTQYF
TRBV29-1,-,TRBJ2-7,-,TGCAGCGTTGTCTCAAAGCTTGGAGCCTACGAGCAGTACTTC,CSVVSKLGAYEQYF
TRBV6-6,few,TRBJ1-5,-,TGTGCCAGCAGCCCCAAATCAACGGGGAATCAGCCCCAGCATTTT,CASSPKSTGNQPQHF
TRBV11-2,-,TRBJ2-7,-,TGTGCCAGCAGCCCCCGGGGTTTACGGTCCTCTAAGGACGAGCAGTACTTC,CASSPRGLRSSKDEQYF
TRBV7-2,-,TRBJ1-4,-,TGTGCCAGCAGCCCGTGGGGCAGGGCTGAAAAACTGTTTTTT,CASSPWGRAEKLFF
TRBV15,-,TRBJ1-4,-,TGTGCCACCAGCAGAGATTGGGGCGGAGAAAAACTGTTTTTT,CATSRDWGGEKLFF
TRBV5-1,-,TRBJ1-1,-,TGCGCCAGCAGCTTGGCTGGGGGCCCGAACACTGAAGCTTTCTTT,CASSLAGGPNTEAFF
TRBV27,once,TRBJ2-7,TRBD1,TGTGCCAGCAGCCCGGGACAGGGCTTCGCCTACGAGCAGTACTTC,CASSPGQGFAYEQYF
TRBV6-5,-,TRBJ1-2,-,TGTGCCAGCAGTTTCCTAAGAGGCCGATCTAACTATGGCTACACCTTC,CASSFLRGRSNYGYTF
TRBV23-1,-,TRBJ2-7,TRBD2,TGCGCCAGCGGCGGCACTGTGCGGGAACGGGAGGACGAGCAGTACTTC,CASGGTVREREDEQYF
TRBV28,-,TRBJ2-1,-,TGTGCCAGCAGTTTGAACGGGGGGCTCGACAATGAGCAGTTCTTC,CASSLNGGLDNEQFF
TRBV19,-,TRBJ2-3,TRBD2,TGTGCCAGTGGGGGCACAGCGGGAGTGAAGCGAGATACGCAGTATTTT,CASGGTAGVKRDTQYF
TRBV4-1,-,TRBJ2-5,-,TGTGCCAGCAGCCAAGGGATAGGGGACCAAGAGACCCAGTACTTC,CASSQGIGDQETQYF
TRBV27,-,TRBJ2-3,TRBD2,TGTGCCAGCGCGGGACTAGCAGATACGCAGTATTTT,CASAGLADTQYF
TRBV6-1,-,TRBJ2-7,TRBD1,TGTGCCAGCAGTGAACGGCGGGACAGGGTCTACGAGCAGTACTTC,CASSERRDRVYEQYF
TRBV23-1,many,TRBJ1-1,TRBD1,TGCGCCAGCAGGGGGACAGGGGAAGACACTGAAGCTTTCTTT,CASRGTGEDTEAFF
TRBV5-1,-,TRBJ1-5,-,TGCGCCAGCAGCTTCGGTCGTTCGGGGGGGGTAGATCAGCCCCAGCATTTT,CASSFGRSGGVDQPQHF
TRBV2,-,TRBJ1-5,-,TGTGCCAGCACGCAGGGAAATCAGCCCCAGCATTTT,CASTQGNQPQHF
TRBV28,-,TRBJ1-2,TRBD1,TGTGCCAGCCTCGGACAGGGCCTAACTAACTATGGCTACACCTTC,CASLGQGLTNYGYTF
TRBV5-4,-,TRBJ1-2,TRBD1,TGTGCCAGCAACCCGGGACAGGGGCGTTCTTTTGGCTACACCTTC,CASNPGQGRSFGYTF
TRBV25-1,-,TRBJ1-1,-,TGTGCCAGCAGTGAATCGGCGACGGCCCTAGGGAACACTGAAGCTTTCTTT,CASSESATALGNTEAFF
TRBV4-1,few,TRBJ2-3,TRBD2,TGCGGATCTAGCGGTGAGACCGATACGCAGTATTTT,CGSSGETDTQYF
TRBV5-1,once,TRBJ1-1,-,TGCGCCAGCAGCTTGGTTCACAGAACAAAAAACACTGAAGCTTTCTTT,CASSLVHRTKNTEAFF
TRBV6-1,-,TRBJ2-1,-,TGTGCCAGCGGGCGAAGAAACTACAATGAGCAGTTCTTC,CASGRRNYNEQFF
TRBV14,-,TRBJ1-1,-,TGTGCCAGCAGCCGAGTGTTAGGGGCCTCTGAAGCTTTCTTT,CASSRVLGASEAFF
TRBV4-2,-,TRBJ1-4,TRBD1,TGTGCCAGCAGCCGGCCTGACAGGGATAATGAAAAACTGTTTTTT,CASSRPDRDNEKLFF
TRBV7-9,-,TRBJ2-3,-,TGTGCCAGCAGCCGCGGAGGGGGCGGATATACGCAGTATTTT,CASSRGGGGYTQYF
TRBV30,-,TRBJ1-4,TRBD1,TGTGCCTTAGGGGGCGGAAATGAAAAACTGTTTTTT,CALGGGNEKLFF
TRBV2,-,TRBJ1-3,TRBD1,TGTGCCAGCAGTCCCGACAGGGCTGGAAACACCATATATTTT,CASSPDRAGNTIYF
TRBV7-6,-,TRBJ1-3,TRBD1,TGTGCCAGCAGCTCCGGGACAGCTACGTCTGGAAACACCATATATTTT,CASSSGTATSGNTIYF
TRBV5-1,-,TRBJ2-2,-,TGCGCCAGCAGCTTGTGGGGGCGCTCGGCCGGGGAGCTGTTTTTT,CASSLWGRSAGELFF
TRBV27,-,TRBJ2-3,TRBD2,TGTGCCAGCAGTTCATTAGCGGGGAGGAGCACAGATACGCAGTATTTT,CASSSLAGRSTDTQYF
TRBV6-1,-,TRBJ1-1,TRBD1,TGTGCCAGCAGTGAAGACGACAGGGTGAACACTGAAGCTTTCTTT,CASSEDDRVNTEAFF
TRBV28,-,TRBJ1-1,TRBD1,TGTGCCAGCAGCCAGGGGGCCGGTGAAGCTTTCTTT,CASSQGAGEAFF
TRBV2,-,TRBJ1-1,TRBD1,TGTGCCAGCCTAGGACAGGGGAGCCTTGTGAACACTGAAGCTTTCTTT,CASLGQGSLVNTEAFF
TRBV23-1,-,TRBJ2-5,-,TGCGCCAGCTCTCGGGGGAGGGAGACCCAGTACTTC,CASSRGRETQYF
TRBV5-4,-,TRBJ2-7,TRBD2,TGTGCCAGCAGCTTCTGGCCTAGCGGGTACGAGCAGTACTTC,CASSFWPSGYEQYF
TRBV10-3,once,TRBJ2-3,-,TGTGCCATCAGTGAGTTAGCGGACTACACAGATACGCAGTATTTT,CAISELADYTDTQYF
TRBV28,-,TRBJ2-1,TRBD2,TGTGCCAGCAGGGTAAGGTGGCGGGAGGGCCGGAATGAGCAGTTCTTC,CASRVRWREGRNEQFF
TRBV5-1,-,TRBJ2-2,-,TGCGCCAGCAGCTTGGGAGGTAATGCGGGGGAGCTGTTTTTT,CASSLGGNAGELFF
TRBV28,-,TRBJ1-2,-,TGTGCCAGCAGCCCACTCCGGGACTATGGCTACACCTTC,CASSPLRDYGYTF
TRBV5-1,-,TRBJ1-1,-,TGCGCCAGCAGCTTAAATCACCCAGGGAGGCGTCCCGAAGCTTTCTTT,CASSLNHPGRRPEAFF
TRBV25-1,-,TRBJ2-2,TRBD1,TGTGCCAGCAGTGACATACAGGGGGGCACCGGGGAGCTGTTTTTT,CASSDIQGGTGELFF
TRBV15,-,TRBJ2-1,TRBD2,TGTGCCACCAGCAGACCCTTCCTAGCGGGGGGCTGGGATGAGCAGTTCTTC,CATSRPFLAGGWDEQFF
TRBV27,-,TRBJ2-7,-,TGTGCCAGCAGTTTACGCGGACAGAGCTCCTACGAGCAGTACTTC,CASSLRGQSSYEQYF
TRBV5-4,-,TRBJ1-2,TRBD1,TGTGCCAGCAGCTTGGTGGCAGGGGGAGTTAATGGCTACACCTTC,CASSLVAGGVNGYTF
TRBV5-1,-,TRBJ2-7,TRBD1,TGCGCCAGCAGCTTGGAAGGGGGCGGTTACGAGCAGTACTTC,CASSLEGGGYEQYF
TRBV27,-,TRBJ1-1,-,TGTGCCAGCAGTTTATTTACGGAGACTGAAGCTTTCTTT,CASSLFTETEAFF